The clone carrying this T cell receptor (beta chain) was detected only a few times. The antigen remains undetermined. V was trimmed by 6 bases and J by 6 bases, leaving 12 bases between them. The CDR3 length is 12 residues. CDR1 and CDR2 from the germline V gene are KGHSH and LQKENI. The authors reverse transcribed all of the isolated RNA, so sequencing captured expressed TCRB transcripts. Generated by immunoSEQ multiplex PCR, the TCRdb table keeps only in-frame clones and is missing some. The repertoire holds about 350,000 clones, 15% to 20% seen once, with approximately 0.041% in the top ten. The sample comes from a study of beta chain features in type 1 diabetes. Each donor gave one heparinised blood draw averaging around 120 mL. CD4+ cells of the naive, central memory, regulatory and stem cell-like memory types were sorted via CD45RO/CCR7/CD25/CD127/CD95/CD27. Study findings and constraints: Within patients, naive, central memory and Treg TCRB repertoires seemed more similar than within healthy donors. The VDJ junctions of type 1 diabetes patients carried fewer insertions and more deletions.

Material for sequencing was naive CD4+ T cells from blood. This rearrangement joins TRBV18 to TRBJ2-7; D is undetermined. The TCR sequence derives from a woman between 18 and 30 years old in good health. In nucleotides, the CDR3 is TGTGCCAGCTCCCTCATACAGTCCGAGCAGTACTTC. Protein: CASSLIQSEQYF.